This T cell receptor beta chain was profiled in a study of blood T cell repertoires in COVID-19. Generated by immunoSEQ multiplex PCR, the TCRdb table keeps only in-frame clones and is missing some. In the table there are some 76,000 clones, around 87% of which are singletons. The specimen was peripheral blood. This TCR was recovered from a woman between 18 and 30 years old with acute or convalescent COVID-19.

CDR3 nucleotides: TGTGCCAGCAGCCAGGGAGCGGGGGGAACGGGGACCCAGTACTTC. This gives the protein CASSQGAGGTGTQYF. The chain has TRBV4-2 and TRBJ2-5, with 9 bases identical to TRBD2. The V gene end was trimmed by 3 bases and the J gene end by 7 bases; junction bases not matched to a gene: 9. Germline V gene sequence: CDR1 LGHNA, CDR2 YNFKEQ. The CDR3 is 15 amino acids.